This T cell receptor (beta chain) was sequenced in a study of molecular identifiers for immune sequencing clone quantification (dated by TCRdb to 2016 to 2019). A note on the overall study: In a replicate experiment, RNA from roughly 20,000 or 100,000 naive CD8 T cells was split into five aliquots, four of which were sequenced. CD8 T cells were used in a methods study to benchmark molecular-identifier clustering-based TCR repertoire sequencing (MIDCIRS) and TCR RNA copy counting.

General findings and caveats noted by the study authors: When barcode sub-clustering was not used, chimeric consensus sequences inflated TCR diversity, with chimeras reaching as high as 47%. Highly expanded clone sizes could be underestimated because identical TCR molecules may share a barcode. In CMV-specific effector cells, over 99% of molecules were held by clones above 20 RNA copies, whereas under 1% of molecules were held by such clones in naive cells. Modeling indicated 2.5 to 3 TCR RNA copies recovered per cell, compared with about 9.4 by digital PCR, which implies a capture efficiency of approximately 30%. Spiked-in Jurkat TCR RNA equivalent to a single cell was reported to be detectable even among approximately 900,000 naive CD8 T cells. The naive libraries included spiked-in Jurkat TCR RNA (roughly 9 copies' worth), and this RNA is not part of the donor repertoire.

Libraries of naive CD8 T cells were generated from approximately 20,000 to 1,000,000 sorted cells, with 10%, 30% or 50% of the purified RNA used. Naive CD8 T cells, defined as CD8+CD4-CCR7+CD45RA+, were FACS-sorted into RLT Plus buffer on a BD FACSAria II. To test detection sensitivity, Jurkat RNA equivalent to roughly nine TCR copies was spiked into samples of about 19,000-1,000,000 naive CD8 T cells. CD8 T cells were enriched with RosetteSep CD8+ T Cell Enrichment Cocktail and Ficoll-Paque, followed by ACK red cell lysis. CDR1 and CDR2, per the germline V gene, are MGHRA and YSYEKL. From the cysteine through the phenylalanine, the CDR3 covers 15 amino acids. Only CDR3 DNA remains: 45 bases, in frame from the first base. Trimming removed 4 bases from V and 3 bases from J; the gene matches leave 5 bases unexplained. To prepare the library, PCR was applied. Sequencing used an Illumina HiSeq 4000. Bulk TCR libraries were prepared as previously described, using TCR primers listed in Table S5. Purification of total RNA was performed with the Qiagen AllPrep DNA/RNA kit. Before any analysis, reads coming from multiple sequencing runs of the same library were combined into one pool. As for the original processing: Reads were retained only if their TCR constant sequence matched exactly, and those retained reads were trimmed to 150 nt and grouped according to their 12-nt molecular barcodes. Reads in each barcode group were sub-clustered using a 15% Levenshtein threshold, and a quality-weighted consensus sequence was built for each RNA molecule. Non-functional sequences were filtered out, along with any lower-count sequence sitting one edit away from another sequence. Based on fitting two negative binomial distributions, any barcode sub-cluster with under 20% of the maximum read count was discarded. TCRdb reprocessing: public reads trimmed at Q25 with fastp, clones called with MiXCR, in-frame beta chains kept. Rows matching on CDR3 protein sequence are summarized as one entry with the most common DNA and genes. These V and J calls rely on TCRdb rather than the paper's analysis. In all, the sample holds 350,000 or so distinct CDR3 sequences, and roughly 23% of those were seen once. Of the sample, more than 0.8% falls within the top ten clones.

This clonotype was detected ten times or more. Its antigen has not been determined. Base qualities are not recorded, but no much larger clone differs from it by a single base. Sequencing was done on a sample of naive CD8+ T cells from blood, with Jurkat cell RNA spiked in. Taken with the paper, the label for cell subset or site translates to: FACS-sorted CD8+CD4-CCR7+CD45RA+ naive T cells. Recombination connected TRBV4-1 to TRBJ2-3, with 9 central nucleotides matching TRBD2. The TCR comes from a human donor in good health. Some libraries in this study had Jurkat cell RNA spiked in. The encoded CDR3 is CASSPRTSETDTQYF. Read as DNA, the sequence is TGCGCCAGCAGCCCACGGACTAGCGAGACAGATACGCAGTATTTT.